This note documents a single TCR beta chain sequence. The target antigen is unknown. Germline CDR1 and CDR2: LGHNA and YNFKEQ. V gave up 6 bases and J gave up 8 bases, with 26 bases separating them. The CDR3 runs to 16 residues. This entry belongs to a study of identical twins. Findings and limits, study-wide: Fewer insertions characterized abundant cord blood beta clonotypes, whereas memory repertoires showed none. There was an excess of low generation probability in the out-of-frame alpha sequences that twins shared.

TCRdb independently ran MiXCR on the 5' RACE reads; one entry per CDR3 protein. The table lists 350,000 to 450,000 distinct CDR3 sequences, around 18% of them singletons, with approximately 12% in the top ten. Only healthy Caucasians were included as donors. The sequence was collected from a middle-aged man in good health. The chain has TRBV4-2 and TRBJ2-7, with TRBD2 as a possible D gene (6 bases). Sequencing was done on a sample of naive T cells sorted from blood. For the CDR3, the DNA is TGTGCCAGCAGTCCTGGAGGTAATAGCGGTTTTACGCAGCAGTACTTC. It specifies CASSPGGNSGFTQQYF.